This T cell receptor beta chain originates from a study of molecular identifiers for immune sequencing clone quantification. Study findings and constraints: More than 800,000 naive cells reportedly did not prevent detection of spiked Jurkat TCR RNA from one cell. Clones above 20 RNA copies contained over 98% of effector molecules but under 1% of naive ones.

Each CDR3 protein gets one entry after TCRdb re-called the PCR reads with MiXCR. In the table there are around 25,000 distinct CDR3 sequences, over 15% of which are singletons. This clonotype qualifies as medium-sized. Its specificity is not known. CD8+CD4-CCR7+CD45RA+ cells were sorted as naive CD8 T cells. The sequencing sample was made of naive CD8+ T cells from blood, with Jurkat cell RNA spiked in. Regarding subset: FACS-sorted CD8+CD4-CCR7+CD45RA+ naive T cells. This clonotype was sampled from a human donor in good health. Some libraries in this study had Jurkat cell RNA spiked in.

DNA for the CDR3: TGTGCCAGCAGCACAACTAGCGGGAGGCCAGATACGCAGTATTTT. As protein: CASSTTSGRPDTQYF. The rearrangement links TRBV7-9 to TRBJ2-3, with 12 bases identical to TRBD2. With 5 bases clipped from V and 4 bases from J, the junction kept 4 bases outside the gene matches. The germline V gene encodes CDR1 SEHNR and CDR2 FQNEAQ (reference sequence). The length of the CDR3 is 15 residues. Full variable domain (remainder filled in from reference TRBV7-9 and TRBJ2-3): DTGVSQNPRHKITKRGQNVTFRCDPISEHNRLYWYRQTLGQGPEFLTYFQNEAQLEKSRLLSDRFSAERPKGSFSTLEIQRTEQGDSAMYLCASSTTSGRPDTQYFGPGTRLTVL.